Presented here are 32 T cell receptor beta chains from one specimen sequenced in a study of T and B cells in COVID-19 patients. Each TRB amplification used roughly 250-550 ng of genomic DNA from blood. TRB rearrangements were amplified by multiplex PCR with BIOMED2 TRB-A/B primers. TCRdb passed the multiplex PCR reads through MiXCR, listing each CDR3 protein once. The data show about 5,400 distinct CDR3 sequences, 27% seen once. Source material: blood. These receptors all come from a human donor with active COVID-19.

This clonotype appeared a few times. This chain connects TRBV19 to TRBJ2-1; TRBD2 matches at 11 bases. This CDR3 is built from 14 residues. Germline assignment: CDR1 LNHDA and CDR2 SQIVND (reference sequence). V lost 6 bases, J lost 6 bases, and 4 bases stayed unmatched. The CDR3 here is CASRRTSGSNEQFF. The CDR3 coding sequence is TGTGCCAGTAGACGGACTAGCGGGTCCAATGAGCAGTTCTTC.

J is TRBJ2-1 and V is TRBV7-2, with a possible D match to TRBD1 (6 bases). CDR3 size: 15 residues. Germline CDR1 reads SGHTA; CDR2 reads FQGNSA. Trimming took off 5 bases at V and 0 bases at J, with 11 bases between the two ends. The DNA of the CDR3 is TGTGCCAGCAGCCGGGACATCGGCTCCTACAATGAGCAGTTCTTC. It codes for CASSRDIGSYNEQFF. The variable domain in full, completed from reference TRBV7-2 and TRBJ2-1, reads GAGVSQSPSNKVTEKGKDVELRCDPISGHTALYWYRQSLGQGLEFLIYFQGNSAPDKSGLPSDRFSAERTGGSVSTLTIQRTQQEDSAVYLCASSRDIGSYNEQFFGPGTRLTVL.

The chain uses TRBV28 and TRBJ1-3; a possible D gene is TRBD1 (6 bases). V gave up 7 bases and J gave up 0 bases, with 10 bases separating them. Germline V gene data show CDR1 as MDHEN and CDR2 as SYDVKM. The CDR3 extends over 14 amino acids. The CDR3 DNA sequence: TGTGCCAGCACCACAGGGTCCTCTGGAAACACCATATATTTT. Translating gives CASTTGSSGNTIYF.

The V gene is TRBV11-3, the J gene TRBJ2-2; 12 nucleotides agree with TRBD2. Germline CDR1 reads SGHNT; CDR2 reads YENEEA. The V segment lost 5 bases and the J segment 4 bases; nucleotides outside the gene matches: 8. There are 17 residues in the CDR3. The CDR3 loop reads CASSLRLGLAGTGELFF. CDR3 DNA: TGTGCCAGCAGCCTTCGCCTGGGACTAGCGGGCACCGGGGAGCTGTTTTTT. Based on the CDR3 plus reference TRBV11-3 and TRBJ2-2, the full variable domain is EAGVVQSPRYKIIEKKQPVAFWCNPISGHNTLYWYLQNLGQGPELLIRYENEEAVDDSQLPKDRFSAERLKGVDSTLKIQPAELGDSAVYLCASSLRLGLAGTGELFFGEGSRLTVL.

Judged by abundance, this clonotype is medium-sized (0.01 to 0.1%). The chain joins TRBV12-3 or TRBV12-4 to TRBJ1-6, with 7 positions matching TRBD1. This CDR3 is 15 amino acids long. The V gene end was trimmed by 6 bases and the J gene end by 3 bases; junction bases not matched to a gene: 5. CDR3 in DNA: TGTGCCAGCAGGAGGGACAGAAGCTATAATTCACCCCTCCACTTT. Translated: CASRRDRSYNSPLHF.

The count of this clonotype is one. This chain uses TRBV28 with TRBJ2-7; D is perhaps TRBD1 (6 bases). Germline V lookup: CDR1 MDHEN, CDR2 SYDVKM. This CDR3 contains 14 residues. The V end was cut by 7 bases, the J end by 2 bases, with 15 bases between. The chain's CDR3 is CASKTMGAAYEQYF. The CDR3 DNA sequence: TGTGCCAGCAAAACTATGGGGGCGGCCTACGAGCAGTACTTC.

About this clonotype itself: A much larger clone differs from this one at a single base, so this may be a read error. The rearrangement links TRBV27 to TRBJ2-5, with TRBD1 as a possible D gene (6 bases). CDR1 and CDR2 (germline): MNHEY, SMNVEV (reference sequence). This CDR3 comprises 13 residues. V gave up 5 bases and J gave up 11 bases, with 18 bases separating them. CDR3 protein: CASSDQGYGEQYF. CDR3 DNA sequence: TGTGCCAGCAGTGACCAGGGGTACGGTGAGCAGTACTTC.

There are a few counts of this clonotype. The chain is built from TRBV20-1 and TRBJ1-4; TRBD1 matches at 7 bases. Germline values: CDR1 DFQATT, CDR2 SNEGSKA (reference sequence). The CDR3 spans 11 residues. J gave up 7 bases and V 6 bases, and 2 bases lay outside the gene matches. CDR3 protein: CSAEGAEKLFF. The CDR3 nucleotides are TGCAGTGCGGAGGGGGCTGAAAAACTGTTTTTT.

Judged by abundance, this clonotype is medium-sized (0.01 to 0.1%). The chain carries TRBV27 and TRBJ1-1; 7 bases line up with TRBD1. Per the germline V gene, CDR1 is MNHEY and CDR2 is SMNVEV (reference sequence). There are 19 residues in the CDR3. The trim removed 5 bases at V and 0 bases at J, leaving 18 bases unmatched. The CDR3 here is CASSTRSAQGRHMNTEAFF. CDR3 in DNA: TGTGCCAGCAGTACCCGTTCCGCACAGGGGAGGCACATGAACACTGAAGCTTTCTTT.

This clonotype was counted only a few times. The rearrangement uses TRBV5-1 and TRBJ2-7, with 10 positions matching TRBD1. Germline CDR1 and CDR2: SGHRS and YFSETQ. Trimming took 0 bases from V and 5 from J; bases not matched to a gene: 11. This CDR3 region has 17 residues. The CDR3 spells CASSLDLRGQGLHEQYF. In nucleotides, the CDR3 is TGCGCCAGCAGCTTGGACCTCCGGGGACAGGGGCTCCACGAGCAGTACTTC.

In this sample, this clonotype is medium-sized. The chain uses TRBV27 and TRBJ2-2; the match to TRBD1 covers 10 bases. Germline loops: CDR1 MNHEY, CDR2 SMNVEV (reference sequence). CDR3 length: 16 amino acids. J was trimmed by 4 bases and V by 4 bases; bases with no gene match: 6. CDR3 sequence: CASSSIRTGGTGELFF. For the CDR3, the DNA is TGTGCCAGCAGTTCAATCCGGACAGGGGGCACCGGGGAGCTGTTTTTT.

Judged by abundance, this clonotype is medium-sized. The J gene is TRBJ2-4, the V gene TRBV6-5, with D possibly being TRBD2 (5 bases). CDR3 length: 15 residues. Germline V gene sequence: CDR1 MNHEY, CDR2 SVGAGI. V was cut by 6 bases and J by 6 bases, with 18 bases left in between. CDR3 protein: CASSPLRDTGNIQYF. The CDR3 DNA is TGTGCCAGCAGCCCTTTGAGGGATACTGGAAACATTCAGTACTTC.

Within the sample, this clonotype is medium-sized. The rearrangement uses TRBV11-3 and TRBJ2-2; 8 bases map to TRBD1. Trimming took 4 bases from V and 4 from J; bases not matched to a gene: 5. CDR3 size: 15 residues. Germline V gene sequence: CDR1 SGHNT, CDR2 YENEEA. CDR3 amino acids: CASSSRQGSTGELFF. The CDR3, as DNA: TGTGCCAGCAGCTCCAGACAGGGGAGCACCGGGGAGCTGTTTTTT.

By its share, this clonotype is medium-sized (0.01 to 0.1%). This CDR3 reads CASSLRDATQYF. CDR3 in DNA: TGTGCCAGCAGCTTGCGGGACGCCACGCAGTATTTT. The V and J genes are TRBV5-4 and TRBJ2-3, with D perhaps given as TRBD1 or TRBD2 (5 bases each). V was clipped by 1 base and J by 9 bases, with 9 bases between them. There are 12 residues in the CDR3. CDR1 is SGHNT and CDR2 is YYREEE in the germline V gene (reference sequence).

This clonotype is categorized as medium-sized. The chain carries TRBV14 and TRBJ2-1; no firm D call. The CDR3 is 14 amino acids. Germline lookup yields CDR1 SGHDN and CDR2 FVKESK. The V gene lost 2 bases and the J gene lost 3 bases, with 8 bases spanning the gap. CDR3 sequence (DNA): TGTGCCAGCAGCCAACAGACGAGCTACAATGAGCAGTTCTTC. Its protein is CASSQQTSYNEQFF.

The chain links TRBV20-1 to TRBJ1-2, with D unclear. The V gene lost 0 bases and the J gene lost 8 bases, with 19 bases spanning the gap. Germline V CDR1 and CDR2: DFQATT, SNEGSKA (reference sequence). The CDR3 consists of 15 residues. For the CDR3, the DNA is TGCAGTGCTAGAGATACGTCCGGGCGCTCAGACGGCTACACCTTC. Amino acid sequence: CSARDTSGRSDGYTF.

This clonotype counts as medium-sized. The rearrangement uses TRBV5-1 and TRBJ2-1, with 13 bases lining up with TRBD2. The CDR3 sequence is 17 residues long. Losses at the gene ends were 2 bases for V and 3 bases for J; bases not matched to a gene: 5. Germline V gene sequence: CDR1 SGHRS, CDR2 YFSETQ. DNA of the CDR3: TGCGCCAGCAGCTTCGCTGGACTAGCGGGAGTCTACAATGAGCAGTTCTTC. The encoded protein is CASSFAGLAGVYNEQFF.

This clonotype has more than one count but fewer than ten. This chain uses TRBV28 with TRBJ2-7; possibly TRBD1 or TRBD2 for D (5 bases each). V gave up 3 bases and J gave up 2 bases, with 11 bases separating them. In germline, CDR1 is MDHEN, CDR2 SYDVKM. CDR3 length: 14 residues. DNA of the CDR3: TGTGCCAGCAGTTTCGGGGACCAGACCTACGAGCAGTACTTC. The encoded protein is CASSFGDQTYEQYF.

This clonotype is judged medium-sized. For the CDR3, the DNA is TGTGCCAGCAGTTCCAGGACGTTGGCGGCTTTCTTT. Protein product: CASSSRTLAAFF. The chain has TRBV6-5 and TRBJ1-1, with unresolved D. Germline loops: CDR1 MNHEY, CDR2 SVGAGI. V dropped 4 bases and J dropped 11 bases, with 14 bases sitting between them. The CDR3 spans 12 residues.

This clonotype is classed as medium-sized (0.01 to 0.1%). CDR3 coding DNA: TGTGCCAGCAGTTTAACTCCTAGGCGGCAAGAGACCCAGTACTTC. Its translation is CASSLTPRRQETQYF. The chain is built from TRBV27 and TRBJ2-5; no definite D call. The CDR3 is made up of 15 amino acids. Germline-derived CDR1 and CDR2 are MNHEY and SMNVEV (reference sequence). V dropped 2 bases and J dropped 2 bases, with 12 bases sitting between them.

This clonotype was detected only once. The V and J genes are TRBV5-1 and TRBJ2-5, with D possibly being TRBD1 or TRBD2 (6 bases each). The CDR3 spans 16 residues. Germline V gene data show CDR1 as SGHRS and CDR2 as YFSETQ. V was shortened by 6 bases and J by 2 bases, with 20 bases between the two germline ends. Here the CDR3 reads CASMLSRGQPQETQYF. CDR3 nucleotide sequence: TGCGCCAGCATGTTGAGCCGGGGGCAACCTCAAGAGACCCAGTACTTC.

Sample share makes this clonotype medium-sized. The V and J genes are TRBV29-1 and TRBJ1-1; TRBD1 is a possible D gene (6 bases). From germline, CDR1 is SQVTM and CDR2 ANQGSEA. Trimming stripped 5 bases from V and 4 bases from J, with 11 bases between. The CDR3 sequence is 12 residues long. CDR3 protein: CSVQDSPTEAFF. DNA for the CDR3: TGCAGCGTTCAGGACAGTCCCACTGAAGCTTTCTTT.

This clonotype was detected only a few times. The chain has TRBV7-2 and TRBJ1-6, with D tentatively TRBD1 (5 bases). V lost 5 bases and J 8 bases, leaving 16 bases between the germline ends. Germline CDR1 SGHTA, CDR2 FQGNSA. This CDR3 comprises 15 residues. The CDR3 bases are TGTGCCAGCAGCCGTATGGGGCGAGGGGATTCACCCCTCCACTTT. Protein sequence: CASSRMGRGDSPLHF.

This clonotype is labeled as medium-sized. The genes are TRBV6-5 and TRBJ2-1; D unclear. This CDR3 is built from 17 residues. CDR1 is MNHEY, CDR2 SVGAGI, per germline. Between the trimmed V and J ends, which lost 0 bases and 0 bases, there was a span of 12 bases. CDR3 amino acids: CASSYSGNFDSYNEQFF. The CDR3 DNA sequence: TGTGCCAGCAGTTACTCGGGCAACTTCGACTCCTACAATGAGCAGTTCTTC.

This clonotype is medium-sized (0.01 to 0.1%) within its sample. V and J are TRBV15 and TRBJ1-1; D unresolved. Trimming took off 5 bases at V and 3 bases at J, with 10 bases between the two ends. The germline V gene encodes CDR1 LNHNV and CDR2 YYDKDF (reference sequence). There are 13 residues in the CDR3. CDR3: CATSRGIDTEAFF. The CDR3, as DNA: TGTGCCACCAGCCGCGGAATCGACACTGAAGCTTTCTTT.

In its sample, this clonotype is medium-sized (0.01 to 0.1%). The CDR3 region has the DNA TGTGCCAGCAGTGAAGGTGGGCCCTCCTACGAGCAGTACTTC. Translation gives CASSEGGPSYEQYF. This chain joins TRBV6-1 and TRBJ2-7; no firm D call. This CDR3 contains 14 residues. Germline V lookup: CDR1 MNHNS, CDR2 SASEGT. With 1 base removed from V and 0 bases from J, the gap between germline ends came to 7 bases.

CDR3 protein: CASRLAPNTGELFF. CDR3 nucleotide sequence: TGCGCCAGCAGACTAGCGCCGAACACCGGGGAGCTGTTTTTT. The chain is built from TRBV5-1 and TRBJ2-2; 7 bases are shared with TRBD2. In germline, CDR1 is SGHRS, CDR2 YFSETQ. CDR3 length equals 14 residues. Trimming removed 5 bases from V and 0 bases from J; junction bases left unmatched: 1.

This clonotype was detected only a few times. This rearrangement joins TRBV2 to TRBJ2-2; unclear D gene. The CDR3 runs 14 residues. V lost 3 bases to trimming and J lost 1 base, with 6 bases between them. Germline CDR1 is SNHLY and CDR2 is FYNNEI. CDR3 DNA sequence: TGTGCCAGCAGTGAGGTCAGGAACACCGGGGAGCTGTTTTTT. Amino acids: CASSEVRNTGELFF.

This clonotype was seen more than once but under ten times. V is TRBV28 and J is TRBJ1-2; D is unclear. Germline CDR1 MDHEN, CDR2 SYDVKM. Trimming pared 3 bases from V and 4 bases from J, leaving 15 bases between. This CDR3 comprises 15 residues. The CDR3 coding sequence is TGTGCCAGCAGTTTGGTGGGGAATAAAGGCTATGGCTACACCTTC. Translated, it gives CASSLVGNKGYGYTF.

This clonotype has ten or more counts. The V gene is TRBV12-3 or TRBV12-4, the J gene TRBJ1-1; 7 positions match TRBD1. CDR3 length: 15 residues. After removal of 5 bases from V and 5 bases from J, the junction contained 11 bases not matched to a gene. DNA of the CDR3: TGTGCCAGCAGTGAGTCGAAGGGGGCAGGAACTGAAGCTTTCTTT. Its translation: CASSESKGAGTEAFF.

By proportion, this clonotype is medium-sized. CDR3 DNA sequence: TGTGCCAGCAGCGTAATGGACCTCCCGATGTTGACAGATACGCAGTATTTT. Translated, it gives CASSVMDLPMLTDTQYF. The V and J genes are TRBV5-6 and TRBJ2-3; D remains unclear. Germline CDR1 and CDR2: SGHDT and YYEEEE. This CDR3 has 17 amino acids. The germline V and J ends were trimmed by 4 bases and 3 bases, with 21 bases remaining between them.

The chain combines TRBV7-2 with TRBJ1-3; possibly TRBD1 for D (6 bases). The V and J ends lost 5 bases and 0 bases respectively, with 20 bases between them. The germline CDR1 and CDR2 sequences are SGHTA and FQGNSA. The CDR3 has 18 amino acids. CDR3 bases: TGTGCCAGCAGCCCGAGGCGGGGAGGACAGTCCTCTGGAAACACCATATATTTT. Encoded protein: CASSPRRGGQSSGNTIYF.